The 5 T cell receptor beta chains given below trace back to one sample, sequenced in a study of technical replicates of blood from a few donors (TCRdb year 2017). Libraries were constructed by the immunoSEQ multiplex PCR assay. This is the immuneACCESS table as TCRdb keeps it, with only in-frame sequences that have V and J called. A part of the clones is gone; compared with another copy, unresolved V genes explain less than half, and the rest is unexplained. Recorded for this sample are 100,000 or so clones; around 96% of them occurred a single time. Of the sample, about 0.36% is held by the ten largest clones. Specimen: T cells isolated from PBMCs. These receptor sequences come from a human donor in good health.

The gene calls are TRBV2 and TRBJ2-2; 8 nucleotides align to TRBD1. Germline V CDR1 and CDR2: SNHLY, FYNNEI. The V segment lost 4 bases and the J segment 4 bases; nucleotides outside the gene matches: 5. CDR3 size: 15 residues. CDR3 DNA sequence: TGTGCCAGCAGTGGGACAGGGAGGAGCACCGGGGAGCTGTTTTTT. Its protein is CASSGTGRSTGELFF.

V gene TRBV27 combines with J gene TRBJ2-7; 7 bases agree with TRBD2. The germline gives CDR1 MNHEY, CDR2 SMNVEV (reference sequence). V lost 6 bases and J lost 4; bases outside the gene matches: 9. This CDR3 is built from 14 residues. CDR3 bases: TGTGCCAGCAGGGAGCGGGAAAGGATTTACGAGCAGTACTTC. The encoded protein is CASRERERIYEQYF.

The chain employs TRBV27 and TRBJ2-7; 7 positions match TRBD2. Losses at the gene ends were 5 bases for V and 7 bases for J; bases not matched to a gene: 14. Germline assignment: CDR1 MNHEY and CDR2 SMNVEV (reference sequence). CDR3 size: 15 residues. The CDR3: CASSNRAGFLTEQYF. CDR3 nucleotides: TGTGCCAGCAGTAATCGAGCGGGGTTTTTAACGGAGCAGTACTTC.

The V call is TRBV28, the J call TRBJ2-7; 9 bases align to TRBD1. From germline, CDR1 is MDHEN and CDR2 SYDVKM. This CDR3 is 15 amino acids long. J gave up 2 bases and V 3 bases, and 5 bases lay outside the gene matches. CDR3 bases: TGTGCCAGCAGTTTGGGGACAGGGATGACCTACGAGCAGTACTTC. It translates to CASSLGTGMTYEQYF.

V and J are TRBV18 and TRBJ1-2; 7 positions match TRBD1. CDR1 and CDR2 (germline): KGHSH, LQKENI. The CDR3 has 13 amino acids. J lost 5 bases, V lost 2 bases, and 2 bases had no gene match. Here the CDR3 DNA reads TGTGCCAGCTCACCAGACAGGGAGTATGGCTACACCTTC. It encodes CASSPDREYGYTF.